This is a list of T cell receptor beta chains from one sample in a study of shared clonotypes between healthy human individuals. TCRdb keeps only in-frame clones here, not all; method: immunoSEQ multiplex PCR. Of roughly 2,500,000 clones listed, 80% to 95% were seen once; the top ten hold about 0.34%. What was sequenced was naive CD4+ T cells from PBMCs. Receptors originate from a man between 18 and 29 years old in good health. Some clones in this sample may be carry-over from other donors' samples. CDR3s include the opening cysteine and the closing phenylalanine or tryptophan. A D gene is named only where the DNA matches it firmly.

j_call d_call v_call cdr3_aa cdr3_nt
TRBJ1-2 - TRBV11-1 CASSLAGGDGYTF TGTGCCAGCAGCTTAGCAGGGGGAGATGGCTACACCTTC
TRBJ2-2 - TRBV18 CASSPLSGELFF TGTGCCAGCTCTCCGCTATCCGGGGAGCTGTTTTTT
TRBJ1-5 - TRBV30 CAWSVLANNQPQHF TGTGCCTGGAGTGTACTGGCAAACAATCAGCCCCAGCATTTT
TRBJ1-5 TRBD1 TRBV28 CASSLLSLRVGQGVNNQPQHF TGTGCCAGCAGTTTACTCTCTTTGAGGGTGGGACAGGGGGTTAACAATCAGCCCCAGCATTTT
TRBJ2-4 TRBD1 TRBV6-1 CASSNRDRGLSRYF TGTGCCAGCAGTAACCGGGACAGGGGTCTGTCCCGGTACTTC
TRBJ2-5 TRBD2 TRBV5-1 CASRTGLAGQETQYF TGCGCCAGCAGAACGGGACTAGCGGGACAAGAGACCCAGTACTTC
TRBJ1-2 - TRBV7-9 CASSRADYGYTF TGTGCCAGCAGCCGGGCCGACTATGGCTACACCTTC
TRBJ1-2 - TRBV30 CAWTGDLNYGYTF TGTGCCTGGACGGGAGACCTAAACTATGGCTACACCTTC
TRBJ2-7 - TRBV5-4 CASSLAGALYEQYF TGTGCCAGCAGCTTGGCGGGGGCCCTCTACGAGCAGTACTTC
TRBJ1-2 - TRBV19 CASSIDPQQGYGYTF TGTGCCAGTAGTATAGACCCGCAACAGGGCTATGGCTACACCTTC
TRBJ2-5 TRBD2 TRBV10-2 CASSGRLAGASRLETQYF TGCGCCAGCAGTGGTCGACTAGCGGGAGCCAGTAGGCTAGAGACCCAGTACTTC
TRBJ1-4 - TRBV7-9 CASSAGQTNEKLFF TGTGCCAGCAGCGCCGGCCAGACTAATGAAAAACTGTTTTTT
TRBJ2-1 TRBD2 TRBV19 CASTTRMSSSGYNEQFF TGTGCCAGTACCACCCGGATGTCTTCTAGCGGGTACAATGAGCAGTTCTTC
TRBJ2-1 - TRBV20-1 CSAQWNNEQFF TGCAGTGCCCAGTGGAACAATGAGCAGTTCTTC
TRBJ2-1 TRBD2 TRBV6-5 CASSFLTSGKNEQFF TGTGCCAGCAGTTTTCTCACTAGCGGGAAAAATGAGCAGTTCTTC
TRBJ1-5 - TRBV28 CASSLGYQPQHF TGTGCCAGCAGTCTAGGATATCAGCCCCAGCATTTT
TRBJ2-2 TRBD1 TRBV19 CATTPRDRGYTGELFF TGTGCCACGACACCACGGGACAGGGGGTACACCGGGGAGCTGTTTTTT
TRBJ2-3 - TRBV5-1 CASSLFPGTTSTDTQYF TGCGCCAGCAGCTTGTTTCCGGGGACAACTAGCACAGATACGCAGTATTTT
TRBJ2-5 TRBD1 TRBV28 CASSPLTGSVQETQYF TGTGCCAGCAGTCCTTTGACAGGGTCCGTTCAAGAGACCCAGTACTTC
TRBJ1-1 - TRBV10-3 CAIGPHAEAFF TGTGCCATCGGGCCACACGCTGAAGCTTTCTTT
TRBJ1-1 TRBD1 TRBV12-5 CASGMSPGQMNTEAFF TGTGCTAGTGGTATGAGTCCGGGACAGATGAACACTGAAGCTTTCTTT
TRBJ1-2 TRBD1 TRBV30 CAWTRTGIDGYTF TGTGCCTGGACCCGGACAGGGATCGATGGCTACACCTTC
TRBJ1-1 - TRBV6-1 CASRNPGPQAFF TGTGCCAGCAGGAACCCGGGACCACAAGCTTTCTTT
TRBJ2-7 - TRBV11-3 CASSLGAAYEQYF TGTGCCAGCAGCTTAGGGGCCGCCTACGAGCAGTACTTC